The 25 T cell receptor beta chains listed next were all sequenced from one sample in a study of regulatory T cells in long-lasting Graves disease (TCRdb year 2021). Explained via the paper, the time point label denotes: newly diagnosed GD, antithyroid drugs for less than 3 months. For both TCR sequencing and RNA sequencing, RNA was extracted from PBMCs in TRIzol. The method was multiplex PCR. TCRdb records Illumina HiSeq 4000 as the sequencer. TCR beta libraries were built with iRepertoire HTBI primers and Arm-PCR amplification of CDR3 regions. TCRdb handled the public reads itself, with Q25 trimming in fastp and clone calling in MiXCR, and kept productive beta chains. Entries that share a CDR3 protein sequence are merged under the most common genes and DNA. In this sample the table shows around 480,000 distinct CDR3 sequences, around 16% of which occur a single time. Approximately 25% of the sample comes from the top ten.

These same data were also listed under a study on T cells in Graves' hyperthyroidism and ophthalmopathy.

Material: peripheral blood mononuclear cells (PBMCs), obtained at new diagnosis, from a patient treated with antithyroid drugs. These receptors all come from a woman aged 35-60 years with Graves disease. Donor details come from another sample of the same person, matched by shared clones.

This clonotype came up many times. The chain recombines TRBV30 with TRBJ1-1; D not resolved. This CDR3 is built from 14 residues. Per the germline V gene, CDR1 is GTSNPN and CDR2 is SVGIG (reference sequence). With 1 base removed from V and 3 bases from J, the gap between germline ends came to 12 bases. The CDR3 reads CAWSAMGAHTEAFF. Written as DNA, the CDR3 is TGTGCCTGGAGTGCGATGGGCGCACACACTGAAGCTTTCTTT.

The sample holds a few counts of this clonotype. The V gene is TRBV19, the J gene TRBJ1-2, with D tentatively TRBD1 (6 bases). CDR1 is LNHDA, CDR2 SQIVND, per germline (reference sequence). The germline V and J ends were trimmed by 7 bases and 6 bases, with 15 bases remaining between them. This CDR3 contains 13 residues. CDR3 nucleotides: TGTGCCAGTAATCGGGGGGCTCGGGATGGCTACACCTTC. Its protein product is CASNRGARDGYTF.

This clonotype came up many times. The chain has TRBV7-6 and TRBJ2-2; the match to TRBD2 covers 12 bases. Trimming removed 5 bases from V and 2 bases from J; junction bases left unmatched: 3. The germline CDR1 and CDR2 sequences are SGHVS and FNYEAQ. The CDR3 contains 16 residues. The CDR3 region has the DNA TGTGCCAGCAGCCCTAGCGGGGGGGCCAACACCGGGGAGCTGTTTTTT. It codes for CASSPSGGANTGELFF.

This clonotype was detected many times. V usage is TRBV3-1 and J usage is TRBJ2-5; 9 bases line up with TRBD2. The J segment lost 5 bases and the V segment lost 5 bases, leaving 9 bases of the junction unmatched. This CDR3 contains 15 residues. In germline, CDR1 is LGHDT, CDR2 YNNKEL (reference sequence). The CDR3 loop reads CASSFRGGALETQYF. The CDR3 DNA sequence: TGTGCCAGCAGCTTCCGCGGGGGGGCCTTGGAGACCCAGTACTTC.

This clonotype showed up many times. This CDR3 is CASSVGTIPYEQYF. The CDR3 region has the DNA TGTGCCAGCAGTGTCGGGACAATACCCTACGAGCAGTACTTC. The V call is TRBV28, the J call TRBJ2-7, with a possible D match to TRBD1 (6 bases). This CDR3 has 14 residues. Germline V gene data show CDR1 as MDHEN and CDR2 as SYDVKM. V lost 5 bases and J lost 2, with 13 bases in between.

The CDR3 sequence: CASSPRTGYPAYEQYF. The CDR3 DNA reads TGTGCCAGCAGCCCCAGAACAGGGTATCCGGCTTACGAGCAGTACTTC. The chain employs TRBV7-9 and TRBJ2-7; a weak D match, TRBD1 (6 bases). Germline V CDR1 and CDR2: SEHNR, FQNEAQ (reference sequence). The CDR3 consists of 16 residues. V was trimmed by 5 bases and J by 4 bases, leaving 21 bases between them.

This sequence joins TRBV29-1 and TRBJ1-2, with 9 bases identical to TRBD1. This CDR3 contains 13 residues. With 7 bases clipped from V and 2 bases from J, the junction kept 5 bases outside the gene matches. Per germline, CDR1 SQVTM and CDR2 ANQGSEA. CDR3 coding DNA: TGCAGCGCCGGGACAGGGTTCAACTATGGCTACACCTTC. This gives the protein CSAGTGFNYGYTF.

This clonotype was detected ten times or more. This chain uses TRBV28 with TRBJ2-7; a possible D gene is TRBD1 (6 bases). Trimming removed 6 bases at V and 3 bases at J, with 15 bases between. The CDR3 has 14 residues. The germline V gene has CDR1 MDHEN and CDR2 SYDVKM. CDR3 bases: TGTGCCAGCAGCATCCGGACAGCCATCTACGAGCAGTACTTC. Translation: CASSIRTAIYEQYF.

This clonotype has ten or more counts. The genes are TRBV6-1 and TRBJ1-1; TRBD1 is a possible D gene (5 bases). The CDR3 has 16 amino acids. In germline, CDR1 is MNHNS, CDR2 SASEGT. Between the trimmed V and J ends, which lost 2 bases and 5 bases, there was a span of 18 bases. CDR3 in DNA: TGTGCCAGCAGTGAACCCAACCGGGGGGGAAGGACTGAAGCTTTCTTT. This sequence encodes CASSEPNRGGRTEAFF.

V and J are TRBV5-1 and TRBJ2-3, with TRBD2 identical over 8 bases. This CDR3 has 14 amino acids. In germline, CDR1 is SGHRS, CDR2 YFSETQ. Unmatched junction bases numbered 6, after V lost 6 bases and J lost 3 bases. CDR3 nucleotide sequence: TGCGCCAGCACCCCGGGGGGGGGGACAGATACGCAGTATTTT. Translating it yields CASTPGGGTDTQYF.

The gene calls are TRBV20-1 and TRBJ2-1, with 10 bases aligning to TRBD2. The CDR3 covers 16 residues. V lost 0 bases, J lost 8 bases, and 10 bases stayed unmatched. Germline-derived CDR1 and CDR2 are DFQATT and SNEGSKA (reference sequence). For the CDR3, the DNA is TGCAGTGCTAGAGATTTCCAGCGGGGGGGCAGGGATGAGCAGTTCTTC. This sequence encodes CSARDFQRGGRDEQFF.

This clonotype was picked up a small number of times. DNA of the CDR3: TGCAGTGCTTTGGACCCCCAGAGTGAGCAGTTCTTC. Protein product: CSALDPQSEQFF. V gene TRBV20-1 combines with J gene TRBJ2-1, with unresolved D. The CDR3 runs 12 residues. V shed 5 bases and J shed 9 bases, with 14 bases lying between them. Germline V gives CDR1 DFQATT, CDR2 SNEGSKA (reference sequence).

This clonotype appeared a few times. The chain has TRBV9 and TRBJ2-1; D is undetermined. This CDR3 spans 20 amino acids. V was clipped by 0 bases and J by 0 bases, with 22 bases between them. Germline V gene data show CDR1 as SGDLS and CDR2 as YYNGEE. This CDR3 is CASSVEGLGRTQVSYNEQFF. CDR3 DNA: TGTGCCAGCAGCGTAGAAGGCCTGGGCAGGACCCAAGTCTCCTACAATGAGCAGTTCTTC.

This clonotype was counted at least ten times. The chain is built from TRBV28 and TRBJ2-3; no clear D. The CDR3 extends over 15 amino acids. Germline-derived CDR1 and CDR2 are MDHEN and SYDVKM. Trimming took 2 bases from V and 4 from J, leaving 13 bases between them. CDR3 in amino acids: CASSLPALGPDTQYF. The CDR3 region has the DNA TGTGCCAGCAGTTTACCGGCGCTTGGTCCAGATACGCAGTATTTT.

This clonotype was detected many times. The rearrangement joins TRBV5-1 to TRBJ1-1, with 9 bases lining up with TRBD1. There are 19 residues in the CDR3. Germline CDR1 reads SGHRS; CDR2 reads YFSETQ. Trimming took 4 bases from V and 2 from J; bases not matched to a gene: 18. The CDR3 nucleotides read TGCGCCAGCAGCCACCGTACTATGGCGGGACAGGGTCTAAACACTGAAGCTTTCTTT. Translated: CASSHRTMAGQGLNTEAFF.

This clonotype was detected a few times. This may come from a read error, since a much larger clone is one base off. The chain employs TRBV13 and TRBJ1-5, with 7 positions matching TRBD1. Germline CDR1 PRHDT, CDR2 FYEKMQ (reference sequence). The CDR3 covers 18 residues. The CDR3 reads CASSLQGSRISSNQAQHF. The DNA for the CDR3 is TGTGCCAGTAGCCTACAGGGGTCTAGGATCAGTAGCAATCAGGCCCAGCATTTT.

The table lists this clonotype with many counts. The CDR3: CASSQVGGGGYTF. The DNA for the CDR3 is TGCGCCAGCAGCCAAGTAGGCGGAGGTGGCTACACCTTC. This sequence joins TRBV4-1 and TRBJ1-2; D is unclear. V lost 1 base to trimming and J lost 7 bases, with 10 bases between them. The CDR3 covers 13 residues. Germline V gene sequence: CDR1 MGHRA, CDR2 YSYEKL.

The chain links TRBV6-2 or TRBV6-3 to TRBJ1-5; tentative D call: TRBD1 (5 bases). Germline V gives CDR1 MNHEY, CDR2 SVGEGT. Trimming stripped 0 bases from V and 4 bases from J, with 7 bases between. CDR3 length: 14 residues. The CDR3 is CASSYSEGNQPQHF. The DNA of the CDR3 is TGTGCCAGCAGTTACTCGGAGGGGAATCAGCCCCAGCATTTT.

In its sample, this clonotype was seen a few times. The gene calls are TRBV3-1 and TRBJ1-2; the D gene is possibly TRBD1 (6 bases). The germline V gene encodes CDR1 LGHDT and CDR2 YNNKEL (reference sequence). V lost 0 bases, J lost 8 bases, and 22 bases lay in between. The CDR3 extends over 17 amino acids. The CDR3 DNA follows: TGTGCCAGCAGCCAAGACCTAGGGCCAATATTGCAGGGGGGCTACACCTTC. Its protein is CASSQDLGPILQGGYTF.

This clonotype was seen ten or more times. The CDR3 loop is CASSFGHQPQHF. The CDR3 DNA sequence: TGTGCCAGCAGTTTTGGACATCAGCCCCAGCATTTT. The chain recombines TRBV28 with TRBJ1-5, with unresolved D. Trimming removed 3 bases at V and 5 bases at J, with 5 bases between. Germline values: CDR1 MDHEN, CDR2 SYDVKM. The CDR3 has 12 residues. The full variable domain, completed using reference TRBV28 and TRBJ1-5, is DVKVTQSSRYLVKRTGEKVFLECVQDMDHENMFWYRQDPGLGLRLIYFSYDVKMKEKGDIPEGYSVSREKKERFSLILESASTNQTSMYLCASSFGHQPQHFGDGTRLSIL.

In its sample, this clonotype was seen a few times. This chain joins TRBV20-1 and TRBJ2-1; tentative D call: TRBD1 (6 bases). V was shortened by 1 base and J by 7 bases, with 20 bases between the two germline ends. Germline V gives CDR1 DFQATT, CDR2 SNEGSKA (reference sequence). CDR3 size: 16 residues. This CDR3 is CSARGAGRGFGNEQFF. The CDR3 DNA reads TGCAGTGCTAGAGGGGCAGGAAGGGGGTTCGGGAATGAGCAGTTCTTC.

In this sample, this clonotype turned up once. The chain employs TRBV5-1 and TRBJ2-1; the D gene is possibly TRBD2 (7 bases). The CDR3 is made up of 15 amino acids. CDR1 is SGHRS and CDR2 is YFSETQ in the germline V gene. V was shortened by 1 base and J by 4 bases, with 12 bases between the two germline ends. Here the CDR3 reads CASSLRGAIYNEQFF. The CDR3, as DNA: TGCGCCAGCAGCTTGCGGGGGGCGATATACAATGAGCAGTTCTTC.

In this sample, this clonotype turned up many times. The CDR3 loop reads CASSLAGGGNEQFF. The DNA of the CDR3 is TGTGCCAGCAGTTTAGCGGGGGGCGGCAATGAGCAGTTCTTC. The rearrangement links TRBV6-2 or TRBV6-3 to TRBJ2-1; 10 bases are shared with TRBD2. With 4 bases clipped from V and 6 bases from J, the junction kept 3 bases outside the gene matches. This CDR3 is built from 14 residues. Germline values: CDR1 MNHEY, CDR2 SVGEGT.

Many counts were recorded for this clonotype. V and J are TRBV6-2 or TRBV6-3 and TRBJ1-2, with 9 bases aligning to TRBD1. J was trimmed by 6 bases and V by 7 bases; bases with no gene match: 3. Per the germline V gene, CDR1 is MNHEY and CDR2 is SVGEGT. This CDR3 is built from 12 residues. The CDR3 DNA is TGTGCCAGCAAACAGGGGGCACATGGCTACACCTTC. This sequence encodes CASKQGAHGYTF.

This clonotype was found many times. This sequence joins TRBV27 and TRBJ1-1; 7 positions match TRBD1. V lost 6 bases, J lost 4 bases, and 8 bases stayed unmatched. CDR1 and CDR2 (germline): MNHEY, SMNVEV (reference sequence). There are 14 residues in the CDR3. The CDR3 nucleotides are TGTGCCAGCAGAAGACAGGGAGGTGGCACTGAAGCTTTCTTT. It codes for CASRRQGGGTEAFF.